Reported below is one T cell receptor beta chain. Its antigen is currently unknown. The data stem from a study of cytomegalovirus exposure and HLA in healthy donors. Study conclusions and caveats: By HLA locus, TCR association rates varied in a later analysis, with DRB1 showing the most and HLA-C the fewest. Most observed TCR sequences were rare, whereas some public TCRs were detected in many donors. In a later analysis, an Asian-associated ancestry cluster reportedly showed fewer N-insertions than the approximately 670-donor mean. Per published reports, the classifier diagnosed cytomegalovirus status with high specificity and sensitivity.

PCR primers comprised 60 Vbeta and 13 Jbeta primers. Clones were sequenced by immunoSEQ multiplex PCR, and TCRdb holds only the in-frame ones, with some missing. The table records 190,000 or so clones, 75% to 90% of them present only once. Sequenced material: PBMCs. The receptor was derived from a boy under 18 in good health and CMV-seronegative.

The CDR3 here is CASSQGLGDYNEQFF. In DNA, the CDR3 is TGTGCCAGCAGCCAAGGGCTAGGGGATTACAATGAGCAGTTCTTC. V and J are TRBV4-2 and TRBJ2-1; tentatively, D is TRBD1 (5 bases). Trimming removed 1 base from V and 4 bases from J, with 11 bases in between. Germline lookup yields CDR1 LGHNA and CDR2 YNFKEQ. The CDR3 sequence is 15 residues long.